This is a list of T cell receptor beta chains from one sample in a study of blood T cell repertoires in COVID-19. Data came from immunoSEQ multiplex PCR; TCRdb stores just in-frame clones and leaves some out. Altogether about 100,000 clones are present, around four fifths being singletons, with the ten largest covering more than 20%. Sequenced: peripheral blood. The receptor source for this set is a man between 60 and 75 years old with acute or convalescent COVID-19. CDR3s include the opening cysteine and the closing phenylalanine or tryptophan. The D gene is left open where the match is weak. The listing skips clone size in some rows; elsewhere it reads once, few, many or a size class.

-,-,TRBJ1-1,TRBV6-5,TGTGCCAGCAGAGGACTGCTTGGCTTGTCTGAAGCTTTCTTT,CASRGLLGLSEAFF
-,TRBD1,TRBJ1-5,TRBV4-1,TGCGCCAGCAGCCAAGCTAGGGACAGCCATAGCAATCAGCCCCAGCATTTT,CASSQARDSHSNQPQHF
-,TRBD1,TRBJ1-2,TRBV27,TGTGCCAGCAGTCGGGACAGGACTTTCTATGGCTACACCTTC,CASSRDRTFYGYTF
-,-,TRBJ1-4,TRBV19,TGTGCCAGTAGCCCTCACGACAGCACCAATGAAAAACTGTTTTTT,CASSPHDSTNEKLFF
once,-,TRBJ1-5,TRBV21-1,TGTGCCAGCAGCAAAACAAGGAGGAGGGACAGGGAAGAAGGTCAGCCCCAGCATTTT,CASSKTRRRDREEGQPQHF
-,TRBD2,TRBJ2-1,TRBV5-1,TGCGCCAGCAAAACTAGCGGGACCTTCTCCTACAATGAGCAGTTCTTC,CASKTSGTFSYNEQFF
once,TRBD2,TRBJ2-3,TRBV9,TGTGCCAGCAGCGTTCGGGAGGGGTACACAGATACGCAGTATTTT,CASSVREGYTDTQYF
few,TRBD1,TRBJ1-2,TRBV5-4,TGTGCCAGCAACAGTGGGAGTCCGGTGGGACAGTATGGCTACACCTTC,CASNSGSPVGQYGYTF
many,TRBD1,TRBJ1-4,TRBV11-2,TGTGCCAGCAGCACCCTGGGCCGAGACAGGGGTGAAAAACTGTTTTTT,CASSTLGRDRGEKLFF
-,TRBD2,TRBJ2-3,TRBV11-2,TGTGCCAGCAGCTCCCTGCGGGGTGCGGGAGCGGGAGCAGATACGCAGTATTTT,CASSSLRGAGAGADTQYF
-,TRBD1,TRBJ1-4,TRBV5-1,TGCGCCAGCAGCAACCGGGACAGGGGAGATGAAAAACTGTTTTTT,CASSNRDRGDEKLFF
-,TRBD1,TRBJ1-6,TRBV24-1,TGTGCCACCAGTGCCGGGGACAGGGGGCTGAATTCACCCCTCCACTTT,CATSAGDRGLNSPLHF
-,TRBD2,TRBJ2-1,TRBV7-3,TGTGCCAGCAGCTCGATTGGGGGCGCGACTAGCGCGATAGCATACAATGAGCAGTTCTTC,CASSSIGGATSAIAYNEQFF
-,TRBD1,TRBJ2-7,TRBV19,TGTGCCAGTAGCCAACAGGGGAGCTCCTACGAGCAGTACTTC,CASSQQGSSYEQYF
-,TRBD2,TRBJ2-4,TRBV5-4,TGTGCCAGCAGCTCGGGACTAGCGGGAAAAGAGAACATTCAGTACTTC,CASSSGLAGKENIQYF
-,TRBD1,TRBJ1-2,TRBV3-1/TRBV3-2,TGTGCCAGCAGTCTCCCGGGACAGGGTCTTTATGGCTACACCTTC,CASSLPGQGLYGYTF
-,-,TRBJ2-3,TRBV19,TGTGCCAGTAGCCTCGGGTCAACTAGCACAGATACGCAGTATTTT,CASSLGSTSTDTQYF
-,-,TRBJ1-3,TRBV19,TGTGCCAGTACGGGGTGGACTAACGACGGAAACACCATATATTTT,CASTGWTNDGNTIYF
-,TRBD1,TRBJ2-4,TRBV2,TGTGCCAGCGAAACAGGGGGTGGGACCAAAAACATTCAGTACTTC,CASETGGGTKNIQYF
-,TRBD1,TRBJ2-7,TRBV28,TGTGCCAGCATTCGGGACAGCTACGAGCAGTACTTC,CASIRDSYEQYF
-,TRBD1,TRBJ2-2,TRBV24-1,TGTGCCACCAGTGATTTAGGGGGACAGGGGGCCTTCACCGGGGAGCTGTTTTTT,CATSDLGGQGAFTGELFF
-,TRBD2,TRBJ2-1,TRBV5-1,TGCGCCAGCAGCTTGGATTTGGCGGGAGGAAATGAGCAGTTCTTC,CASSLDLAGGNEQFF
-,-,TRBJ2-1,TRBV4-2,TGTGCCAGCAGCCAAGGAGGGACTTCCTACAATGAGCAGTTCTTC,CASSQGGTSYNEQFF
few,TRBD2,TRBJ2-3,TRBV29-1,TGCAGCGCAGCTAGCGGGCCCGGCCGCACAGATACGCAGTATTTT,CSAASGPGRTDTQYF
-,-,TRBJ2-2,TRBV5-1,TGCGCCAGCAGCTCAAGTAGAAACACCGGGGAGCTGTTTTTT,CASSSSRNTGELFF
-,-,TRBJ2-3,TRBV4-1,TGCGCCAGCAGCCTCGCAGGCCTTGACACAGATACGCAGTATTTT,CASSLAGLDTDTQYF
-,-,TRBJ2-1,TRBV9,TGTGCCAGCAGCAGGGGTCTTGACTCCTACAATGAGCAGTTCTTC,CASSRGLDSYNEQFF